The 6 T cell receptor beta chains below were found in one sample sequenced in a study of siplizumab effects on memory and regulatory T cells. Profiling relied on immunoSEQ multiplex PCR, and the TCRdb table lists in-frame clones only, not all of them. The data contain 57,000 or so clones, 85% to 95% of them seen just once; the ten biggest clones take up 35% to 45%. The sequencing input was CD8+ T cells sorted from blood. The receptors were gathered from a human donor in good health.

The chain couples TRBV7-9 to TRBJ2-7; D is possibly TRBD1 (6 bases). The CDR3 spans 13 residues. Germline CDR1 SEHNR, CDR2 FQNEAQ (reference sequence). Trimming pared 3 bases from V and 4 bases from J, leaving 10 bases between. The CDR3 region is CASSFAGAYEQYF. CDR3 nucleotide sequence: TGTGCCAGCAGCTTCGCAGGGGCATACGAGCAGTACTTC. Together with reference TRBV7-9 and TRBJ2-7, the CDR3 gives the full variable domain: DTGVSQNPRHKITKRGQNVTFRCDPISEHNRLYWYRQTLGQGPEFLTYFQNEAQLEKSRLLSDRFSAERPKGSFSTLEIQRTEQGDSAMYLCASSFAGAYEQYFGPGTRLTVT.

The rearrangement joins TRBV11-3 to TRBJ1-1; D remains ambiguous. The CDR3 totals 13 residues. Per germline, CDR1 SGHNT and CDR2 YENEEA. V shed 1 base and J shed 4 bases, with 7 bases lying between them. The chain's CDR3 is CASSLAPGTEAFF. As DNA, the CDR3 is TGTGCCAGCAGCTTAGCGCCAGGCACTGAAGCTTTCTTT.

This sequence joins TRBV6-5 and TRBJ1-3; no firm D call. V was cut by 0 bases and J by 8 bases, with 11 bases left in between. Germline CDR1 and CDR2: MNHEY and SVGAGI. This CDR3 comprises 14 residues. The CDR3 protein is CASSYSSEGYTIYF. CDR3 nucleotide sequence: TGTGCCAGCAGTTACTCGTCGGAGGGTTACACCATATATTTT.

The V call is TRBV7-3, the J call TRBJ1-1; TRBD1 aligns across 9 bases. Germline V gene lookup returns CDR1 SGHTA and CDR2 FQGTGA. V shed 2 bases, J shed 4 bases, and the junction held 8 bases outside the gene matches. This CDR3 has 16 amino acids. CDR3: CASSLPGQGIGTEAFF. The CDR3 DNA reads as TGTGCCAGCAGCTTACCGGGACAGGGAATCGGCACTGAAGCTTTCTTT.

The rearrangement links TRBV29-1 to TRBJ2-7, with TRBD1 as a possible D gene (5 bases). Trimming pared 1 base from V and 2 bases from J, leaving 9 bases between. Per the germline V gene, CDR1 is SQVTM and CDR2 is ANQGSEA. The CDR3 spans 13 residues. The DNA of the CDR3 is TGCAGCGTTGAAGCAGGGCCGACCTACGAGCAGTACTTC. It translates to CSVEAGPTYEQYF.

This chain joins TRBV9 and TRBJ2-4; 7 bases align to TRBD1. The trim removed 4 bases at V and 8 bases at J, leaving 12 bases unmatched. The germline V gene has CDR1 SGDLS and CDR2 YYNGEE. The CDR3 sequence is 15 residues long. CDR3 region: CASSRFDRERDIQYF. The CDR3 nucleotides read TGTGCCAGCAGCCGATTTGACAGGGAGCGTGACATTCAGTACTTC.